Each of the 3 T cell receptor beta chains below was sequenced from the same sample in a study of Tregs in tolerant kidney transplant recipients. FACS sorting followed a roughly six-day coculture of CFSE-labeled recipient PBMCs with irradiated graft donor PBMCs. Some clones are missing from TCRdb's copy, which holds only in-frame ones; the method was immunoSEQ multiplex PCR. This sample's clone table lists roughly 2,000 clones. These TCRs are of unknown antigen specificity. Sequences were derived from CD8+ T cells from blood cultured with allogeneic cells, sampled before the transplant. Source of these receptors: a human patient who received a combined kidney and bone marrow transplant.

This clone is medium-sized (0.01 to 0.1%) by frequency. The read terminates 3 residues before the CDR3 end, so the remaining end is supplied by the germline J gene. The genes are TRBV19 and TRBJ2-7, with 7 bases matching TRBD1. Germline loops: CDR1 LNHDA, CDR2 SQIVND (reference sequence). This CDR3 comprises 15 residues. V lost 5 bases, J lost 3 bases, and 10 bases stayed unmatched. The part of the CDR3 DNA that was read is TGTGCCAGTAGTTTCCTGCGACAGGGTGGCTACGAG. It translates to CASSFLRQGGYE. The full CDR3 is CASSFLRQGGYEQYF. The variable domain in full, with the rest retrieved from reference TRBV19 and TRBJ2-7, is DGGITQSPKYLFRKEGQNVTLSCEQNLNHDAMYWYRQDPGQGLRLIYYSQIVNDFQKGDIAEGYSVSREKKESFPLTVTSAQKNPTAFYLCASSFLRQGGYEQYFGPGTRLTVT.

This clone is labeled large based on frequency. The CDR3 bases that were read are TGTGCCAGCAGCGGAGTAGAGGGGGCA. The encoded protein is CASSGVEGA. The full CDR3 reads CASSGVEGAAFF. V usage is TRBV9 and J usage is TRBJ1-1; 7 positions match TRBD1. The read gets to within 3 residues of the CDR3 end, and the germline J gene fills in the rest. Germline lookup yields CDR1 SGDLS and CDR2 YYNGEE. The CDR3 covers 12 residues.

With respect to this clone: The observed sequence ends 3 residues before the CDR3 terminus, with the missing tail filled in from the germline J gene. J is TRBJ2-7 and V is TRBV5-1; D is possibly TRBD2 (5 bases). Trimming shortened V by 0 bases and J by 5 bases, and 6 bases separated the two germline ends. The CDR3 is 12 amino acids. Looked up from germline, CDR1 is SGHRS and CDR2 is YFSETQ. The CDR3 reads CASSLAGNEQYF. The sequenced part of the CDR3 DNA is TGCGCCAGCAGCTTGGCGGGGAACGAG. Full variable domain (missing parts from reference TRBV5-1 and TRBJ2-7): KAGVTQTPRYLIKTRGQQVTLSCSPISGHRSVSWYQQTPGQGLQFLFEYFSETQRNKGNFPGRFSGRQFSNSRSEMNVSTLELGDSALYLCASSLAGNEQYFGPGTRLTVT.